This entry is about one TCR beta chain. Other DNA sequences in the sample encode the same CDR3. Per the authors' pipeline: Researchers report that nucleated cell counts were estimated from reference gene primer amplification. Some clones are missing from TCRdb's copy, which holds only in-frame ones; the method was immunoSEQ multiplex PCR. V, J and clone size derive from that table, while D and trimming were established from the DNA sequence. Of 200,000 or so clones in the sample, nearly 85% were seen once. The data originate from a study of blood T cell repertoires in COVID-19. The wider study: T cells, B-cell-depleted T cells, or PBMCs supplied cDNA or gDNA.

V lost 5 bases and J 6 bases, leaving 8 bases between the germline ends. This CDR3 is built from 12 residues. The V gene's germline CDR1 is SGHAT and CDR2 FQNNGV. The clonotype was recovered from a woman aged 25 to 39 with acute or convalescent COVID-19. J is TRBJ2-1 and V is TRBV11-2; tentative D call: TRBD1 (5 bases). Sequenced sample: peripheral blood. The CDR3 sequence: CASSRTRNEQFF. The CDR3 DNA is TGTGCCAGCAGCCGGACACGCAATGAGCAGTTCTTC.